This T cell receptor (beta chain) was observed in a study of T-cell memory formation after mild COVID-19. Study overall: TCR clusters were mostly confined to one donor each.

TCRdb passed the 5' RACE reads through MiXCR, listing each CDR3 protein once. Of 250,000 or so distinct CDR3 sequences listed, 18% are singletons. The V gene lost 1 base and the J gene lost 7 bases, with 11 bases spanning the gap. Germline values: CDR1 SEHNR, CDR2 FQNEAQ (reference sequence). This CDR3 is built from 14 residues. The chain couples TRBV7-9 to TRBJ2-1, with TRBD1 as a possible D gene (5 bases). Sequencing input: PBMCs or a T cell subset sorted from them (not recorded which). The source of this sequence is a young man who had mild COVID-19 (a few samples of this study predate the infection). Cell type and time point are not known. CDR3 region: CASSLGAPGNEQFF. The CDR3, as DNA: TGTGCCAGCAGCTTAGGGGCCCCAGGGAATGAGCAGTTCTTC.